Shown below are 29 T cell receptor beta chains from a single sample sequenced in a study of cytomegalovirus exposure and HLA in healthy donors. The PCR used 60 Vbeta and 13 Jbeta primers. Measured with immunoSEQ multiplex PCR; TCRdb has only the in-frame clones, and not every one. The sample lists fewer than 200,000 clones, about 75% occurring once. What was sequenced was PBMCs. Receptor source: a middle-aged man in good health and CMV-seropositive.

V usage is TRBV25-1 and J usage is TRBJ1-2; no definite D call. The V end was cut by 6 bases, the J end by 12 bases, with 14 bases between. CDR1 is MGHDK and CDR2 is SYGVNS in the germline V gene. The CDR3 runs to 11 residues. The CDR3 sequence is CASRNHRTHTF. The CDR3 DNA is TGTGCCAGCAGAAATCACAGAACGCACACCTTC.

The chain employs TRBV6-5 and TRBJ1-1; D not certain. Trimming removed 0 bases at V and 1 base at J, with 9 bases between. Per germline, CDR1 MNHEY and CDR2 SVGAGI. The CDR3 consists of 15 residues. CDR3 DNA sequence: TGTGCCAGCAGTTACTCGGGGAGGCGGAACACTGAAGCTTTCTTT. Protein: CASSYSGRRNTEAFF.

The chain is built from TRBV11-3 and TRBJ2-5; 8 nucleotides line up with TRBD2. Unmatched junction bases numbered 10, after V lost 0 bases and J lost 1 base. The CDR3 loop spans 18 amino acids. Germline CDR1 and CDR2: SGHNT and YENEEA. CDR3 in amino acids: CASSLDQDVAGIQETQYF. CDR3 nucleotide sequence: TGTGCCAGCAGCTTAGATCAGGATGTAGCGGGGATCCAAGAGACCCAGTACTTC.

J is TRBJ2-1 and V is TRBV7-3, with D perhaps matching TRBD2 (7 bases). V was cut by 5 bases and J by 4 bases, with 18 bases left in between. Germline CDR1 SGHTA, CDR2 FQGTGA. CDR3 length: 16 amino acids. The CDR3 region has the DNA TGTGCCAGCAGCCCGCCAGGGGAGCGGGAATACAATGAGCAGTTCTTC. Residues: CASSPPGEREYNEQFF. Full variable domain (rest looked up from reference TRBV7-3 and TRBJ2-1): GAGVSQTPSNKVTEKGKYVELRCDPISGHTALYWYRQSLGQGPEFLIYFQGTGAADDSGLPNDRFFAVRPEGSVSTLKIQRTERGDSAVYLCASSPPGEREYNEQFFGPGTRLTVL.

This clone was counted once. J is TRBJ2-1 and V is TRBV6-5; 16 positions agree with TRBD2. From germline, CDR1 is MNHEY and CDR2 SVGAGI. Trimming took 5 bases from V and 12 from J; bases not matched to a gene: 7. This CDR3 is built from 15 residues. The CDR3 nucleotides are TGTGCCAGCAGTCAGCCGGGACTAGCGGGAGGGTCGCAGTTCTTC. Protein: CASSQPGLAGGSQFF.

This clone appeared once. This chain uses TRBV5-8 with TRBJ2-3; D might be TRBD1 (6 bases). The CDR3 consists of 15 residues. V was cut by 6 bases and J by 2 bases, with 16 bases left in between. Germline V CDR1 and CDR2: SGHTS, YDEGEE. DNA for the CDR3: TGTGCCAGCATCCTGACAGGCCTAATCACAGATACGCAGTATTTT. Amino acids: CASILTGLITDTQYF.

The chain couples TRBV27 to TRBJ1-2; 7 nucleotides align to TRBD1. CDR1 and CDR2 (germline): MNHEY, SMNVEV (reference sequence). The junction had 6 bases not matched to a gene; V was cut back by 6 bases and J by 5 bases. The CDR3 contains 13 residues. The CDR3 protein is CASRPGQSYGYTF. The CDR3 DNA sequence: TGTGCCAGCAGACCGGGACAGTCTTATGGCTACACCTTC.

CDR3 residues: CASSQDVGSDYGYTF. The CDR3 nucleotides are TGTGCCAGCAGCCAAGATGTAGGGAGTGACTATGGCTACACCTTC. V and J are TRBV4-2 and TRBJ1-2, with D hard to call. This CDR3 spans 15 amino acids. The germline V and J ends were trimmed by 0 bases and 3 bases, with 11 bases remaining between them. The germline V gene encodes CDR1 LGHNA and CDR2 YNFKEQ.

This sequence joins TRBV2 and TRBJ2-2; 16 nucleotides line up with TRBD2. The CDR3 length is 17 residues. Germline CDR1 SNHLY, CDR2 FYNNEI. Trimming cost V 4 bases and J 6 bases; bases outside gene matches: 5. The CDR3 DNA reads TGTGCCAGCAGTGCATTGGGACTAGCGGGAGGGCCCGGGGAGCTGTTTTTT. As protein: CASSALGLAGGPGELFF.

The CDR3 nucleotides are TGTGCCAGCAGCCGCGACAGGGGGCCTTTCACCTTC. Protein product: CASSRDRGPFTF. This sequence joins TRBV5-4 and TRBJ1-2, with 10 bases matching TRBD1. The V gene end was trimmed by 4 bases and the J gene end by 13 bases; junction bases not matched to a gene: 7. CDR1 and CDR2 from the germline V gene are SGHNT and YYREEE (reference sequence). The CDR3 totals 12 residues.

In its sample, this clone was seen a few times. The chain recombines TRBV28 with TRBJ2-5; 10 nucleotides align to TRBD2. The J call may not be correct, given that the DNA end is closer to TRBJ2-7. The CDR3 spans 15 residues. The germline gives CDR1 MDHEN, CDR2 SYDVKM. The CDR3 nucleotides are TGTGCCAGCACTCAGGGGGCTAGCGGGAGAGACGAGCAGTACTTC. Its translation is CASTQGASGRDEQYF.

The chain links TRBV2 to TRBJ2-7, with 16 bases identical to TRBD2. The germline V gene has CDR1 SNHLY and CDR2 FYNNEI. The CDR3 sequence is 19 residues long. V shed 0 bases, J shed 0 bases, and the junction held 5 bases outside the gene matches. Written as DNA, the CDR3 is TGTGCCAGCAGTGAAGCGCAGGGACTAGCGGGAGGGGACTCCTACGAGCAGTACTTC. Protein: CASSEAQGLAGGDSYEQYF.

J is TRBJ2-7 and V is TRBV2; 10 positions match TRBD2. Germline loops: CDR1 SNHLY, CDR2 FYNNEI. The CDR3 extends over 14 amino acids. V trimming: 7 bases; J trimming: 2 bases; junction bases outside the gene matches: 5. The CDR3 reads CASNPSGGPYEQYF. In DNA form, the CDR3 reads TGTGCCAGCAATCCTAGCGGGGGACCCTACGAGCAGTACTTC.

This clone has more than one count but fewer than ten. This chain uses TRBV11-2 with TRBJ2-7, with a possible D match to TRBD2 (6 bases). This CDR3 contains 13 residues. Germline CDR1 and CDR2: SGHAT and FQNNGV. V was shortened by 1 base and J by 5 bases, with 9 bases between the two germline ends. The CDR3 loop reads CASSLGLVHEQYF. The CDR3 nucleotides read TGTGCCAGCAGCTTAGGACTAGTCCACGAGCAGTACTTC.

V gene TRBV27 combines with J gene TRBJ2-7; D perhaps matches TRBD1 (6 bases). CDR1 is MNHEY and CDR2 is SMNVEV in the germline V gene (reference sequence). The CDR3 runs 13 residues. Trimming took off 6 bases at V and 2 bases at J, with 11 bases between the two ends. The CDR3 loop is CASRKDSTYEQYF. The CDR3 region has the DNA TGTGCCAGCAGAAAGGACAGTACCTACGAGCAGTACTTC.

The genes are TRBV27 and TRBJ1-2; 9 bases agree with TRBD1. This CDR3 region has 16 residues. Trimming at V came to 6 bases and at J to 4 bases, leaving 12 bases not matched to a gene. Germline V gene sequence: CDR1 MNHEY, CDR2 SMNVEV (reference sequence). The CDR3 DNA follows: TGTGCCAGCAGCTATTCTTCCGGGACAGGGTCCTATGGCTACACCTTC. Encoded protein: CASSYSSGTGSYGYTF.

V usage is TRBV5-4 and J usage is TRBJ2-7; a weak D match, TRBD1 (6 bases). V lost 0 bases and J lost 6, with 13 bases in between. The germline V gene has CDR1 SGHNT and CDR2 YYREEE (reference sequence). The CDR3 is 14 residues long. CDR3 loop: CASSLGAGETEQYF. CDR3 nucleotides: TGTGCCAGCAGCTTGGGGGCAGGGGAGACCGAGCAGTACTTC.

The chain uses TRBV7-8 and TRBJ2-7, with TRBD1 as a possible D gene (6 bases). The CDR3 length is 14 residues. Trimming removed 3 bases at V and 5 bases at J, with 14 bases between. CDR1 and CDR2 (germline): SGHVS, FQNEAQ. CDR3 nucleotide sequence: TGTGCCAGCAGCTTTCTCAGACAGGACCACGAGCAGTACTTC. Translating it yields CASSFLRQDHEQYF. Full variable domain (remainder filled in from reference TRBV7-8 and TRBJ2-7): GAGVSQSPRYKVAKRGQDVALRCDPISGHVSLFWYQQALGQGPEFLTYFQNEAQLDKSGLPSDRFFAERPEGSVSTLKIQRTQQEDSAVYLCASSFLRQDHEQYFGPGTRLTVT.

The chain carries TRBV6-1 and TRBJ1-5; D remains unclear. The ends were cut back, 2 bases at V and 4 bases at J, with 3 bases in the middle. The CDR3 covers 12 residues. Per the germline V gene, CDR1 is MNHNS and CDR2 is SASEGT. In DNA, the CDR3 is TGTGCCAGCAGTGAACAGAATCAGCCCCAGCATTTT. It is translated as CASSEQNQPQHF.

This clone occurred a few times. The chain uses TRBV4-1 and TRBJ2-3, with 14 bases fitting TRBD2. V trimming: 4 bases; J trimming: 3 bases; junction bases outside the gene matches: 12. The CDR3 has 19 residues. Germline V CDR1 and CDR2: MGHRA, YSYEKL. The CDR3 DNA follows: TGCGCCAGCAGCCGTTACCTCGGGACTAGCGGGAGAGCAACAGATACGCAGTATTTT. It codes for CASSRYLGTSGRATDTQYF.

This chain links TRBV6-5 with TRBJ1-5; D is uncertain. V was pared by 5 bases and J by 11 bases, with 19 bases between. There are 14 residues in the CDR3. The germline V gene encodes CDR1 MNHEY and CDR2 SVGAGI. CDR3 in amino acids: CASSQTRISGTQHF. CDR3 nucleotide sequence: TGTGCCAGCAGTCAAACCCGAATAAGCGGAACCCAGCATTTT.

The V gene is TRBV2, the J gene TRBJ2-1; TRBD2 aligns across 10 bases. Germline V gives CDR1 SNHLY, CDR2 FYNNEI. The CDR3 is 15 amino acids. The V gene end was trimmed by 5 bases and the J gene end by 6 bases; junction bases not matched to a gene: 7. CDR3 in DNA: TGTGCCAGCAGTAGTTTACGGACTAGCGGCAATGAGCAGTTCTTC. Residues: CASSSLRTSGNEQFF.

This clone appeared a few times. The chain employs TRBV19 and TRBJ1-2, with 7 bases matching TRBD1. The length of the CDR3 is 13 residues. Germline lookup yields CDR1 LNHDA and CDR2 SQIVND (reference sequence). V lost 7 bases and J lost 8; bases outside the gene matches: 10. CDR3 in amino acids: CASKNRGTEGYTF. The DNA of the CDR3 is TGTGCCAGTAAAAACAGGGGAACGGAGGGCTACACCTTC.

The CDR3 nucleotides are TGTGCCAGCAGCCCAGGACTAGCGGGAATGGAGACCCAGTACTTC. Residues: CASSPGLAGMETQYF. The V gene is TRBV6-4, the J gene TRBJ2-5, with TRBD2 identical over 12 bases. Germline trimming cut 6 bases from V and 5 bases from J; bases unmatched to any gene: 7. The CDR3 runs 15 residues. Germline CDR1 and CDR2: MRHNA and SNTAGT.

The CDR3 loop reads CASSELGTTDTQYF. The CDR3 DNA sequence: TGTGCCAGCAGTGAACTAGGAACCACAGATACGCAGTATTTT. The V call is TRBV6-4, the J call TRBJ2-3; weak D call: TRBD2 (5 bases). Germline V lookup: CDR1 MRHNA, CDR2 SNTAGT. V shed 3 bases and J shed 2 bases, with 9 bases lying between them. The CDR3 is 14 amino acids.

The chain couples TRBV28 to TRBJ2-1; 7 bases line up with TRBD2. This CDR3 region has 16 residues. Germline V gives CDR1 MDHEN, CDR2 SYDVKM. J lost 6 bases, V lost 8 bases, and 16 bases had no gene match. CDR3 loop: CASSPHGGGLSNEQFF. The CDR3 DNA is TGTGCCAGCTCTCCACACGGCGGGGGTTTGAGCAATGAGCAGTTCTTC. Complete variable domain (other parts from reference TRBV28 and TRBJ2-1): DVKVTQSSRYLVKRTGEKVFLECVQDMDHENMFWYRQDPGLGLRLIYFSYDVKMKEKGDIPEGYSVSREKKERFSLILESASTNQTSMYLCASSPHGGGLSNEQFFGPGTRLTVL.

The chain is built from TRBV4-1 and TRBJ2-7, with 10 bases that match TRBD2. Trimming at V came to 1 base and at J to 7 bases, leaving 7 bases not matched to a gene. Germline V lookup: CDR1 MGHRA, CDR2 YSYEKL. The CDR3 runs to 15 residues. Here the CDR3 DNA reads TGCGCCAGCAGCCAAGCTACTAGCGGGAACTATGAGCAGTACTTC. Translation: CASSQATSGNYEQYF.

This chain joins TRBV28 and TRBJ2-7; possible D gene TRBD2, 5 bases. Trimming took 6 bases from V and 2 from J, leaving 17 bases between them. The CDR3 runs to 15 residues. CDR1 MDHEN and CDR2 SYDVKM come from the germline V gene. The CDR3 sequence: CASSQVKLATYEQYF. CDR3 in DNA: TGTGCCAGCAGCCAAGTCAAGCTAGCAACCTACGAGCAGTACTTC.

This chain joins TRBV11-1 and TRBJ2-7; 10 nucleotides line up with TRBD2. Per the germline V gene, CDR1 is SGHAT and CDR2 is FQDESV (reference sequence). The CDR3 contains 15 residues. The V gene end was trimmed by 4 bases and the J gene end by 1 base; junction bases not matched to a gene: 4. The CDR3 coding sequence is TGTGCCAGCAGCTCTCCGACTAGCGGGTCCTACGAGCAGTACTTC. It yields the protein CASSSPTSGSYEQYF.